The text below deals with one T cell receptor beta chain. Its cognate antigen is unknown. Trimming removed 5 bases from V and 0 bases from J, with 7 bases in between. Germline assignment: CDR1 SQVTM and CDR2 ANQGSEA. CDR3 length equals 13 residues. The data were taken from a study of cytomegalovirus exposure and HLA in healthy donors. Study as a whole: A prior analysis found 117 million unique TCR beta sequences from 150 million to 200 million T cells.

The PCR contained 60 Vbeta and 13 Jbeta primers. The method was immunoSEQ multiplex PCR; TCRdb's version includes in-frame clones alone and lacks a portion of them. Found here are roughly 140,000 clones, around 78% of them singletons; the top ten hold 2.8%. Study-level findings and limits: Available immune exposure information covered CMV serostatus only. The number of N-insertions in an Asian-associated ancestry cluster was reportedly below the roughly 670-donor mean in a later analysis.

Sequencing was done on a sample of PBMCs. The receptor's source is a male donor in good health and CMV-seronegative. The chain uses TRBV29-1 and TRBJ1-4; D perhaps matches TRBD1 (5 bases). DNA for the CDR3: TGCAGCGTTCAGGGTTCAACTAATGAAAAACTGTTTTTT. Its protein is CSVQGSTNEKLFF.